The source of this TCR beta chain is a study of tumor-infiltrating lymphocytes in oesophageal squamous cell carcinoma. The J segment lost 5 bases and the V segment lost 5 bases, leaving 8 bases of the junction unmatched. Germline V gives CDR1 SGHTA, CDR2 FQGNSA. The CDR3 totals 15 residues. This clonotype occurred many times. TCRdb re-derived calls from the PCR reads in MiXCR, one entry per CDR3 protein. Among about 11,000 distinct CDR3 sequences, approximately 54% were seen once, and the ten largest hold about 25%. What was sequenced was esophageal tumor tissue. This receptor was obtained from a male donor with esophageal squamous cell carcinoma. This chain uses TRBV7-2 with TRBJ2-5; TRBD1 aligns across 10 bases. In DNA form, the CDR3 reads TGTGCCAGCAGCGCCGCGGGACAGGGGTGGGAGACCCAGTACTTC. It yields the protein CASSAAGQGWETQYF.